This TCR beta chain was profiled in a study of beta chain features in type 1 diabetes listed by TCRdb under 2018. As for the study more broadly: Patients and healthy donors did not differ in mean age, gender distribution, total cell number or subset yield. A total of under 140,000,000 sorted cells were examined across all samples, and the number of cells per subset was strongly correlated with RNA yield. In the study, TCRB repertoires of sorted circulating CD4+ T cell subsets from recently diagnosed type 1 diabetes patients were compared with those of matched healthy donors. Regulatory and stem cell-like memory subsets were isolated from only 8 patients and roughly 8 healthy donors, whereas naive and central memory subsets came from all 28 donors.

The entire amount of isolated RNA was reverse transcribed using the High Capacity cDNA Reverse Transcription Kit, so the sequenced TCRB transcripts were expressed ones. Naive, central memory and regulatory T cell samples underwent deep immunoSEQ sequencing, averaging about 3.57 million total reads per sample. After sorted cells were lysed in RLT buffer, RNA was extracted with DNase-treated RNeasy Micro or Mini kits, with the choice depending on cell number. Each cell subset was processed on its own to prevent cross-contamination, while patient and healthy donor samples were processed together. Using the immunoSEQ multiplex PCR, TCRB sequences were amplified from cDNA into 87-bp fragments spanning the CDR3 region. The amplicons were sequenced using the Illumina HiSeq platform. The authors processed their data as follows. Synthetic template baselines were used to correct PCR bias computationally, reads within Hamming distance 2 were collapsed, and singletons that could not be merged were discarded. Reads were aligned against IMGT so that V, D and J genes, CDR3 length and insertions or deletions at six rearrangement sites could be assigned. Within each subset, clonotype counts were normalized to sorted cell number, and only after that were true diversity and Gini coefficients computed with the tcR R package. The overlap coefficient, calculated on TCRB nucleotide sequences, was used to measure repertoire sharing. TCRdb mirrors the immuneACCESS table, restricted to in-frame sequences. Some clones are absent from its copies; in checked studies, under half trace to an unresolved V gene, and the reason for the others is unknown. V, J and clone size were drawn from that table, and D and trimming were deduced from the DNA. Across this sample there are under 200,000 clones, with less than 9.5% seen only once. The ten largest clones add up to over 2% of the sample.

Paper-wide results and their limitations: At VDJ recombination sites, type 1 diabetes patients had fewer insertions and more deleted nucleotides, which implies abnormalities in thymic rearrangement. Naive, central memory and regulatory TCRB repertoires appeared to be more similar among patients than among healthy donors. Because the HLA sub-analyses included only small numbers of individuals, any influence of HLA type on TCRB rearrangement was left unresolved. Sequencing cDNA rather than genomic DNA could over-represent highly expressing activated cells, although activation and CD3 levels did not differ between groups. In all four CD4+ subsets, TCRB CDR3 length was moderately but significantly shorter in type 1 diabetes patients. PCR may preferentially amplify shorter templates, but because patient and control samples were amplified and corrected together, any resulting skew would affect both groups equally.

A word on this clone: This receptor's antigen is unknown. Base-call qualities are not available, and no considerably larger clone is one nucleotide away.

CDR1 and CDR2 (MNHEY, SMNVEV) derive from the germline V gene (reference sequence). The CDR3 has 16 amino acids, counting the end cysteine and phenylalanine. Only CDR3 DNA is held: 48 bases, read in frame from base 1. Each donor gave one peripheral blood draw, averaging approximately 0.12 L, which was collected into heparinised tubes. Naive, central memory, regulatory and stem cell-like memory CD4+ T cells were sorted on a BD FACSAria II using a panel including CD45RO, CCR7, CD25, CD127, CD95 and CD27. Purity was above 95% for every sorted population. PBMCs were separated immediately by Lymphoprep density gradient centrifugation and were stained directly, without being cultured. So that batch effects would be minimized, each experiment stained and sorted samples in pairs, pairing one healthy donor with one patient.

Recombination linked TRBV27 to TRBJ2-5, with TRBD2 identical over 12 junction bases. The J call may be faulty, since TRBJ2-7 better matches the DNA end. This TCR derives from a woman aged 18-35 years in good health. Sequencing was done on a sample of central memory CD4+ T cells from blood. The nucleotide sequence is TGTGCCAGCAGTCGGCCCGGACTAGCGGGGAGGCACGAGCAGTACTTC. Its amino acids are CASSRPGLAGRHEQYF.